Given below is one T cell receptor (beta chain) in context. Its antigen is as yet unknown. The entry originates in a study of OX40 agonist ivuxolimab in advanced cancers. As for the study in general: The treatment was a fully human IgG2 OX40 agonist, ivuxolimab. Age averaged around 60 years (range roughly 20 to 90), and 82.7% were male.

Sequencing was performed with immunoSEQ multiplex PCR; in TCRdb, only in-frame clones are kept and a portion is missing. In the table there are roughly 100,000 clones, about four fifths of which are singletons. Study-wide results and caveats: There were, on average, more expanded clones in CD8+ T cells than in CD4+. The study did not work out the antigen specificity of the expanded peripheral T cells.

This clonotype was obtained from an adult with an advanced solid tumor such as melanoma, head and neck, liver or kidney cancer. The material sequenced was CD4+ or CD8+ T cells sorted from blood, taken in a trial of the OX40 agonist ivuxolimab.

Written as DNA, the CDR3 is TGTGCCACCAGCAGAGGGGGCGCAGGTACTGAAGCTTTCTTT. Amino acids: CATSRGGAGTEAFF. The rearrangement links TRBV15 to TRBJ1-1; possibly TRBD1 for D (5 bases). The CDR3 spans 14 residues. CDR1 is LNHNV and CDR2 is YYDKDF in the germline V gene (reference sequence). V gave up 1 base and J gave up 5 bases, with 11 bases separating them.